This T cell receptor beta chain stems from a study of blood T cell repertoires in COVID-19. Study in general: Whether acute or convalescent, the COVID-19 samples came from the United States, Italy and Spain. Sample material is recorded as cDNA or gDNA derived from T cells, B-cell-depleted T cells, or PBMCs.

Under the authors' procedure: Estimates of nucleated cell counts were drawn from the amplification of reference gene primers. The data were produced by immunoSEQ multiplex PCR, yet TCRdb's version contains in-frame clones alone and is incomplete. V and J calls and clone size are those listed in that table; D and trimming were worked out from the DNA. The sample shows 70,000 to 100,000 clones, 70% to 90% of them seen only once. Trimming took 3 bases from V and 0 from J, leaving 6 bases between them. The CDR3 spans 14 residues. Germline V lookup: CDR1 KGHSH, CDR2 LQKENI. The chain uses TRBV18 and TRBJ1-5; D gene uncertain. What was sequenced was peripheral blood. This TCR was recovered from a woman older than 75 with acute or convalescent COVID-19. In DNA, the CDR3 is TGTGCCAGCTCACCCAGGCTTAGCAATCAGCCCCAGCATTTT. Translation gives CASSPRLSNQPQHF.